A single T cell receptor (beta chain) is shown here with its context. This clonotype was seen ten or more times. Its recognized antigen is unknown. Base qualities are not recorded, but no much larger clone differs from it by a single base. The label giving this sample's treatment or condition can be read as: allogeneic hematopoietic cell transplantation with graft depleted of TCRalphabeta T cells and CD19 B cells. The transplant recipients were children given TCRalphabeta/CD19-depleted allogeneic hematopoietic cell grafts. The entry originates in a study of T-cell reconstitution after alpha-beta-depleted transplantation in children (dated by TCRdb to 2016 to 2017). About the full investigation: Using TCR repertoire profiling, the study quantitatively followed how T-cell immune reconstitution unfolded in children after TCRalphabeta/CD19-depleted allogeneic hematopoietic cell transplantation.

V is pared back by 7 bases and J by 4 bases, with 16 bases lying between the germline termini. The CDR3 has 15 amino acids, counting the end cysteine and phenylalanine. Just CDR3 DNA is preserved here, 45 bases in frame from base 1. Library creation used PCR. Sequencing used an Illumina HiSeq 2500. TCR libraries were prepared with molecular barcoding, using unique molecular identifiers to normalize TCRbeta repertoire quantification. The public sequencing data were trimmed at Q25 with fastp and processed into clonotypes with MiXCR by TCRdb, which kept only in-frame beta chains. Every entry covers one CDR3 protein and lists the most common genes and DNA from its rows. A total of about 200,000 distinct CDR3 sequences appear in this sample, roughly 6.5% of them only once. About 4.3% of the sample belongs to the ten largest clones. On the study overall, not on this receptor specifically: Over subsequent months, a decline in hyperexpanded clone frequencies was noted, and after one year, T-cell counts and TCRbeta diversity were mostly ascribed to newly produced T cells. About two months after transplant, the apparently early recovery of alphabetaT-cell counts reportedly depended on just several hundred clones that had expanded rapidly and came from non-depleted graft cells. In some patients, the high TCRbeta diversity seen at day 60 was put down to recipient T cells and intrathymic progenitors that had survived conditioning.

This specimen consisted of PBMCs, obtained before TCRalphabeta/CD19-depleted stem cell transplant. The receptor chain draws on TRBV12-3 or TRBV12-4 and TRBJ2-2; the D gene cannot be named for sure. The sequence was collected from a girl in the first two years of life with combined immunodeficiency, due to receive a stem cell transplant. In nucleotide form, the sequence is TGTGCCAGCACCCCTTACCCGTGGGGCACCGGGGAGCTGTTTTTT. The translation is CASTPYPWGTGELFF.